This entry is about one TCR beta chain. One entry per CDR3 protein, called by TCRdb with MiXCR from the RACE reads. The profile covers tens of thousands of distinct CDR3 sequences, with roughly 8.8% appearing a single time and 11% to 15% taken by the ten largest. Time point defined: pre-sensitization, week 0. Treatment described: therapeutic diphenylcyclopropenone sensitization with weekly scalp DPC. This specimen belongs to a study of human T cells and chemical hapten exposure. The clonotype comes from a woman in her forties with alopecia areata. Some clones in this sample may be carry-over from other donors' samples. The sample here was whole blood, taken in connection with sensitization to the hapten diphenylcyclopropenone (DPC).

The DNA for the CDR3 is TGCGCCAGCAGGCAAAATGGAAATGAGCAGTTCTTC. Encoded protein: CASRQNGNEQFF. V usage is TRBV4-3 and J usage is TRBJ2-1; D remains unclear. This CDR3 contains 12 residues. Germline V CDR1 and CDR2: LGHNA, YSLEER. V was cut by 6 bases and J by 7 bases, with 10 bases left in between.